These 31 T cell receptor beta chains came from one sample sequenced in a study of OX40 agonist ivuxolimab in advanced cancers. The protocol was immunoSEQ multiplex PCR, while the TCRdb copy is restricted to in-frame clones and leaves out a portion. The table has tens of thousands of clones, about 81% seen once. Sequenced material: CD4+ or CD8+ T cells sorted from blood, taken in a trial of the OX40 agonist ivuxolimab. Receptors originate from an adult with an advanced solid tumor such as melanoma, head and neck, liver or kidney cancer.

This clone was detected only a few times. CDR3 residues: CASSVVWDINEQFF. CDR3 bases: TGTGCCAGCAGCGTAGTTTGGGACATTAATGAGCAGTTCTTC. This chain connects TRBV9 to TRBJ2-1, with D perhaps TRBD1 (6 bases). The CDR3 spans 14 residues. Germline CDR1 is SGDLS and CDR2 is YYNGEE. V was pared by 0 bases and J by 7 bases, with 11 bases between.

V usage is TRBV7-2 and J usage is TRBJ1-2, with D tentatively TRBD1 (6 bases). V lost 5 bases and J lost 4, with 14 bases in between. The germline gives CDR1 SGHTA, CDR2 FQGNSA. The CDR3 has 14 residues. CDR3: CASSRKQGPYGYTF. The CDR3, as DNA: TGTGCCAGCAGCAGAAAGCAGGGGCCCTATGGCTACACCTTC.

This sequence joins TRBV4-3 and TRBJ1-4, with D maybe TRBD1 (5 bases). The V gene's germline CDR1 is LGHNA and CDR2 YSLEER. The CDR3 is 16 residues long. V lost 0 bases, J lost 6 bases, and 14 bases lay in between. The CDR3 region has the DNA TGCGCCAGCAGCCAAGATTCGGGACCGTGGGATGAAAAACTGTTTTTT. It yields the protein CASSQDSGPWDEKLFF.

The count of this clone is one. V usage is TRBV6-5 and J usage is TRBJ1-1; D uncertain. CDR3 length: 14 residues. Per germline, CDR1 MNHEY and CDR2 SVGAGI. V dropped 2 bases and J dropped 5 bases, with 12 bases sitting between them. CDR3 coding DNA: TGTGCCAGCAGTTACGAGGCGAGGGTGACTGAAGCTTTCTTT. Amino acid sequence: CASSYEARVTEAFF.

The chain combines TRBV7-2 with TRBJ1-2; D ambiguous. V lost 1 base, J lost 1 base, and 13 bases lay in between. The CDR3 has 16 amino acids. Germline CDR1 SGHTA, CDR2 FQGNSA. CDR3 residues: CASSLVPDLRNYGYTF. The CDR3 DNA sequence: TGTGCCAGCAGCTTAGTGCCCGATCTCCGTAACTATGGCTACACCTTC. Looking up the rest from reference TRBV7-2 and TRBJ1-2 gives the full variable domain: GAGVSQSPSNKVTEKGKDVELRCDPISGHTALYWYRQSLGQGLEFLIYFQGNSAPDKSGLPSDRFSAERTGGSVSTLTIQRTQQEDSAVYLCASSLVPDLRNYGYTFGSGTRLTVV.

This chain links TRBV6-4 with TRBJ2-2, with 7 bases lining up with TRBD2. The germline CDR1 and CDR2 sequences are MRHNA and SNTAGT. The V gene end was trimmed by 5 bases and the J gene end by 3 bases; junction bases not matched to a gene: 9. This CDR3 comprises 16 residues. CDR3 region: CASSFLGGGDTGELFF. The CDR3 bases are TGTGCCAGCAGTTTCCTCGGGGGAGGGGACACCGGGGAGCTGTTTTTT.

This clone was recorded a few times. The CDR3: CASSPRPVGVNEKLFF. CDR3 nucleotides: TGTGCCAGCAGTCCTCGACCGGTTGGGGTTAATGAAAAACTGTTTTTT. V is TRBV27 and J is TRBJ1-4; D not certain. The V and J ends lost 5 bases and 4 bases respectively, with 17 bases between them. CDR1 is MNHEY and CDR2 is SMNVEV in the germline V gene (reference sequence). CDR3 size: 16 residues.

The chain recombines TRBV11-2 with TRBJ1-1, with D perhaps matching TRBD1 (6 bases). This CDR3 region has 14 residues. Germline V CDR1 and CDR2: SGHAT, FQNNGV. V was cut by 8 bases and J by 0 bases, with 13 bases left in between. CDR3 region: CASFRGPMNTEAFF. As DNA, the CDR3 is TGTGCCAGCTTTCGGGGGCCGATGAACACTGAAGCTTTCTTT.

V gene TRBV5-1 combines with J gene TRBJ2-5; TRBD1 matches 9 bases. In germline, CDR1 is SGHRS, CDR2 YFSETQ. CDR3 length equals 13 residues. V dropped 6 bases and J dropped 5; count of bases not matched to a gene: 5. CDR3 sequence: CASTGTGRETQYF. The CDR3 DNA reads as TGCGCCAGCACCGGGACAGGGCGGGAGACCCAGTACTTC.

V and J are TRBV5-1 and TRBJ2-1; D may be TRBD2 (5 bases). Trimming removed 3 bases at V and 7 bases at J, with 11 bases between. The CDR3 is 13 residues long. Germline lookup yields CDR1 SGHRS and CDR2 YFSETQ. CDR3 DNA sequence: TGCGCCAGCAGCTCCGGACTGGGGAATGAGCAGTTCTTC. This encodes CASSSGLGNEQFF. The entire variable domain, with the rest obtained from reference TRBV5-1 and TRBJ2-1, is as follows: KAGVTQTPRYLIKTRGQQVTLSCSPISGHRSVSWYQQTPGQGLQFLFEYFSETQRNKGNFPGRFSGRQFSNSRSEMNVSTLELGDSALYLCASSSGLGNEQFFGPGTRLTVL.

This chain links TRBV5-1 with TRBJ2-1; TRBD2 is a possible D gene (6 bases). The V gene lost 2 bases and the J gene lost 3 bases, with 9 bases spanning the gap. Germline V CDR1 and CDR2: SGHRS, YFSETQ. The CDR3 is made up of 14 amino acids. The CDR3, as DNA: TGCGCCAGCAGCTTTGGGACTGGCTACAATGAGCAGTTCTTC. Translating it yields CASSFGTGYNEQFF.

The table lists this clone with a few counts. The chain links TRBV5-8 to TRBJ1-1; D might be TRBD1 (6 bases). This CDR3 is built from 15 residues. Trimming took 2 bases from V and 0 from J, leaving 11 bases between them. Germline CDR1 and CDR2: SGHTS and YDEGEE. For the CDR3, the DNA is TGTGCCAGCAGCTTCCGGACAGTGCTGAACACTGAAGCTTTCTTT. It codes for CASSFRTVLNTEAFF.

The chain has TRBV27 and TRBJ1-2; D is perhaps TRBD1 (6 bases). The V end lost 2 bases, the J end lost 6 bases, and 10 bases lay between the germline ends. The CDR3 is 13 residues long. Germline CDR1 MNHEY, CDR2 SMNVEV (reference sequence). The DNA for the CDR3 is TGTGCCAGCAGTTTAACCGGGGGCGATGGCTACACCTTC. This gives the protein CASSLTGGDGYTF.

In DNA form, the CDR3 reads TGTGCCAGCAGCTCCTTCGGGGGCGGCAATCAGCCCCAGCATTTT. This gives the protein CASSSFGGGNQPQHF. The chain joins TRBV7-8 to TRBJ1-5, with D perhaps TRBD1 (6 bases). Trimming took off 4 bases at V and 2 bases at J, with 12 bases between the two ends. Germline V gives CDR1 SGHVS, CDR2 FQNEAQ. The CDR3 sequence is 15 residues long.

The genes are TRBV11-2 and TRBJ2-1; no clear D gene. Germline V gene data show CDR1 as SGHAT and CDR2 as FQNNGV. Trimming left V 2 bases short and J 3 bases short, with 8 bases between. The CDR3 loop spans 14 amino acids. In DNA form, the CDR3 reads TGTGCCAGCAGCTTAACTGTACACTACAATGAGCAGTTCTTC. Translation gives CASSLTVHYNEQFF.

The CDR3 DNA sequence: TGTGCCAGCAGCGCCGGGACAGGGGCGGATACGCAGTATTTT. This translates into CASSAGTGADTQYF. The chain couples TRBV6-4 to TRBJ2-3, with TRBD1 identical over 10 bases. CDR1 and CDR2 (germline): MRHNA, SNTAGT. CDR3 length equals 14 residues. V lost 6 bases, J lost 6 bases, and 6 bases stayed unmatched.

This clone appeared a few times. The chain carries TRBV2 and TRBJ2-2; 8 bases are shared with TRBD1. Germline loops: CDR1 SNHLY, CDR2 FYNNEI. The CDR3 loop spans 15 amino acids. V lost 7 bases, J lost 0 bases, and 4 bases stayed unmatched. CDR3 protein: CASTSDRANTGELFF. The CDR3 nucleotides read TGTGCCAGCACCTCGGACAGGGCGAACACCGGGGAGCTGTTTTTT.

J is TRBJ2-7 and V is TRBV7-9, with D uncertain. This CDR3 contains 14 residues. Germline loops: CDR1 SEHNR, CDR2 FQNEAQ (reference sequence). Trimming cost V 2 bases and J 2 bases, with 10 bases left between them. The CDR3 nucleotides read TGTGCCAGCAGCTTAATGCAGGTGGCCTACGAGCAGTACTTC. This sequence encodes CASSLMQVAYEQYF.

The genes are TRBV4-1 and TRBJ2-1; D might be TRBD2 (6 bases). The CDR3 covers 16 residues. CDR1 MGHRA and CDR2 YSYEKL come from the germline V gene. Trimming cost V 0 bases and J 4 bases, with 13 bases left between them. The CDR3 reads CASSQDMAGMYNEQFF. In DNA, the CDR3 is TGCGCCAGCAGCCAAGATATGGCGGGGATGTACAATGAGCAGTTCTTC.

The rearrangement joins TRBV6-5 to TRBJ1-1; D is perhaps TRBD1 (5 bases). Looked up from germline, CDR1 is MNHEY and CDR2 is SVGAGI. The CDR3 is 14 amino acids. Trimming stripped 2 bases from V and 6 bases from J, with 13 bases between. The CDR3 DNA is TGTGCCAGCAGTTACCAAATGGGGGGGGCTGAAGCTTTCTTT. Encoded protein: CASSYQMGGAEAFF.

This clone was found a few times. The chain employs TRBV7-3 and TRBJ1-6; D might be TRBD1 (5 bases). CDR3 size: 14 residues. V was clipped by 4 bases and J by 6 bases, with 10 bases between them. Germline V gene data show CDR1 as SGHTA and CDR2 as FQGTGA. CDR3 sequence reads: CASSWGPSNSPLHF. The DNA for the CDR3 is TGTGCCAGCAGCTGGGGACCAAGTAATTCACCCCTCCACTTT.

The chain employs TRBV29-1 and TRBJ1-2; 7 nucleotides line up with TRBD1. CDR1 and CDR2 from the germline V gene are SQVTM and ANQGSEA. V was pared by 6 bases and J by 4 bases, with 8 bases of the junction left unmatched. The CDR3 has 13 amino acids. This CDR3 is CSVTDRAGYGYTF. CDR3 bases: TGCAGCGTGACCGACAGGGCCGGCTATGGCTACACCTTC.

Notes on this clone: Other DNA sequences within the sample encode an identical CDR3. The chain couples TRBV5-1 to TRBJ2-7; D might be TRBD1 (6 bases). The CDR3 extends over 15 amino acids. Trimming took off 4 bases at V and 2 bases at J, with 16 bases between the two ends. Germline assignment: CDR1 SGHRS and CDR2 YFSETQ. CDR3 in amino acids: CASSLSRQDTYEQYF. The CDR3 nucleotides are TGCGCCAGCAGCCTAAGCCGACAGGATACCTACGAGCAGTACTTC.

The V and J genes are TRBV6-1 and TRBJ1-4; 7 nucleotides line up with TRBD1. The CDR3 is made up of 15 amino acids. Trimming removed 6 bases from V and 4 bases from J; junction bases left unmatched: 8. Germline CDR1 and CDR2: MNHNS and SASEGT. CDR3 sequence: CASSGGGTVNEKLFF. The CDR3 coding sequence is TGTGCCAGCAGCGGGGGCGGGACAGTTAATGAAAAACTGTTTTTT.

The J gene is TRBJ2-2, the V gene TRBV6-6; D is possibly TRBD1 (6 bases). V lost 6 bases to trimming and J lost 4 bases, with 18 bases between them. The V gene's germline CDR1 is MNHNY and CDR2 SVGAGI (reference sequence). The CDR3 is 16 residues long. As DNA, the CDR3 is TGTGCCAGCAGGAAACAGGGCTCAACCTCCACCGGGGAGCTGTTTTTT. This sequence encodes CASRKQGSTSTGELFF.

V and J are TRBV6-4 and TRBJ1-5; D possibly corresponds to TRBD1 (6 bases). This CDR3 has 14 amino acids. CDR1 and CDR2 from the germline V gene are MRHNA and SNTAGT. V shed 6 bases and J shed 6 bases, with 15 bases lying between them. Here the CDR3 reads CASRNREGTQPQHF. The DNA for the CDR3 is TGTGCCAGCAGGAACAGGGAGGGTACTCAGCCCCAGCATTTT.

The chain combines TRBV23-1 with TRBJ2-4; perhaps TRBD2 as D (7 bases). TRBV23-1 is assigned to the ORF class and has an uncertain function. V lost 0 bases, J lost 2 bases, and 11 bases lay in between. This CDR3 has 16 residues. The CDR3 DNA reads TGCGCCAGCAGTCAATCTCACGGGGGGCCCAAAAACATTCAGTACTTC. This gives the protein CASSQSHGGPKNIQYF.

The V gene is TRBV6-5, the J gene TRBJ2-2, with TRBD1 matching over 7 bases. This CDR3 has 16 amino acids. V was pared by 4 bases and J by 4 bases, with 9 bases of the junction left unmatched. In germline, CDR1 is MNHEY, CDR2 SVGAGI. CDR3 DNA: TGTGCCAGCAGTTTACAGAGGGCAGGGGGCACCGGGGAGCTGTTTTTT. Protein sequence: CASSLQRAGGTGELFF.

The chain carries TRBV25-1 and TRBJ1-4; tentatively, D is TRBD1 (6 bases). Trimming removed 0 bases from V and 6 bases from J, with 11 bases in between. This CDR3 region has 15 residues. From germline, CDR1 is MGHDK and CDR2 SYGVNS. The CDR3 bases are TGTGCCAGCAGTGAATACACAGGGTGGGATGAAAAACTGTTTTTT. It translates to CASSEYTGWDEKLFF.

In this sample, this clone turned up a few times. The CDR3 nucleotides are TGTGCCTGGAGCGTCTCGGGGCAGGGAGGTGGCTACACCTTC. Its translation is CAWSVSGQGGGYTF. This chain links TRBV30 with TRBJ1-2, with D possibly TRBD1 on 5 matching bases. The CDR3 runs to 14 residues. The germline V gene has CDR1 GTSNPN and CDR2 SVGIG (reference sequence). V lost 3 bases to trimming and J lost 7 bases, with 18 bases between them. The full variable domain, rest sourced from reference TRBV30 and TRBJ1-2, is SQTIHQWPATLVQPVGSPLSLECTVEGTSNPNLYWYRQAAGRGLQLLFYSVGIGQISSEVPQNLSASRPQDRQFILSSKKLLLSDSGFYLCAWSVSGQGGGYTFGSGTRLTVV.

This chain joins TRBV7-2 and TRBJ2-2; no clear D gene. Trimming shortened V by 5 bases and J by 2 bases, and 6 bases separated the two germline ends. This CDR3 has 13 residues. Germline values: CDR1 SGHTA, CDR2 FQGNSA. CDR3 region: CASSQLNTGELFF. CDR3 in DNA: TGTGCCAGCAGCCAACTAAACACCGGGGAGCTGTTTTTT.